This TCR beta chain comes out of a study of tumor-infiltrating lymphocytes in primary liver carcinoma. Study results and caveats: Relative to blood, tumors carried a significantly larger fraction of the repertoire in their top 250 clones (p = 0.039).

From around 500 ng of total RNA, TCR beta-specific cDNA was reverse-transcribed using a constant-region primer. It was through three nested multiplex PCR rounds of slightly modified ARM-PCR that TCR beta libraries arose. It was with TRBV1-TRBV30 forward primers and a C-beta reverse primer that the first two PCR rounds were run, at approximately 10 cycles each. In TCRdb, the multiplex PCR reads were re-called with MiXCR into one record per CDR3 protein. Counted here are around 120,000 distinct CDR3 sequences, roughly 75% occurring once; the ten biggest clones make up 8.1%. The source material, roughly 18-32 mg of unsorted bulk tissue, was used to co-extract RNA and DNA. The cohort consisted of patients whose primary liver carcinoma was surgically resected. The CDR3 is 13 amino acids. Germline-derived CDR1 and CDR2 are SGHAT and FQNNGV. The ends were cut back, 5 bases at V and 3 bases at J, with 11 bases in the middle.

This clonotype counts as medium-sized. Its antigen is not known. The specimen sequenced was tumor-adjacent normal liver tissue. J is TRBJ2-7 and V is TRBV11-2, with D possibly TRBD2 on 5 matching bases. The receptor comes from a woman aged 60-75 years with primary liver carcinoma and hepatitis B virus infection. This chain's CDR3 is CASSPSGFYEQYF. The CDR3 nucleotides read TGTGCCAGCAGCCCGAGCGGATTCTACGAGCAGTACTTC. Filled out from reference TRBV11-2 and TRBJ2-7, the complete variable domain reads EAGVAQSPRYKIIEKRQSVAFWCNPISGHATLYWYQQILGQGPKLLIQFQNNGVVDDSQLPKDRFSAERLKGVDSTLKIQPAKLEDSAVYLCASSPSGFYEQYFGPGTRLTVT.